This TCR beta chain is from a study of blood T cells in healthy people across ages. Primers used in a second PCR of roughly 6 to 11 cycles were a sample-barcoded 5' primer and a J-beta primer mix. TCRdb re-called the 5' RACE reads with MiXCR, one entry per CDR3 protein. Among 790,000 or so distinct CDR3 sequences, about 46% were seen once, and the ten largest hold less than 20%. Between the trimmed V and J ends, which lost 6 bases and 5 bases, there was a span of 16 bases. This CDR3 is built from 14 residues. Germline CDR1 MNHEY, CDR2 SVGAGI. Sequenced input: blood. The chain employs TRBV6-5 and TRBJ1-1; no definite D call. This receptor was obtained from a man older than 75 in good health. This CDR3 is CASSPALQVTEAFF. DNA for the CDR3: TGTGCCAGCAGCCCAGCCTTGCAGGTTACTGAAGCTTTCTTT.